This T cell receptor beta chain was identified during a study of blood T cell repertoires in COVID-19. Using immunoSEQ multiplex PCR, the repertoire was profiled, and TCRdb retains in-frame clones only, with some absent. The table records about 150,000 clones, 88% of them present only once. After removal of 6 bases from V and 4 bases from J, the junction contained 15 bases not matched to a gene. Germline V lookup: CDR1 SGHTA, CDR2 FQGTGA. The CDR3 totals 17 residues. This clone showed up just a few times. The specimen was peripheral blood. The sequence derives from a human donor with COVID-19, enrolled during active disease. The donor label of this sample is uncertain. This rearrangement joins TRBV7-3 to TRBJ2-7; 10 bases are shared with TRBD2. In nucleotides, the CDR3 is TGTGCCAGCAGTTTCTCCGGGTCAGCGGGAGGGCCTTACGAGCAGTACTTC. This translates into CASSFSGSAGGPYEQYF.